This TCR beta chain comes out of a study of blood T cell repertoires in COVID-19. Whole-study context: Samples came from the United States, Italy and Spain, spanning acute and convalescent COVID-19.

As processed by the authors: Amplified reference gene primers provided the basis for estimating nucleated cell counts. Generated by immunoSEQ multiplex PCR, the TCRdb table keeps only in-frame clones and is missing some. The DNA was the basis for D and trimming; V, J and clone size are from that table. The table records about 400,000 clones, 89% of them present only once. From germline, CDR1 is SGHNT and CDR2 YENEEA. V lost 5 bases, J lost 4 bases, and 6 bases stayed unmatched. The length of the CDR3 is 16 residues. This chain links TRBV11-3 with TRBJ2-1, with TRBD2 identical over 12 bases. The clonotype originates from a man aged 40-49 years with acute or convalescent COVID-19. The sample was peripheral blood. CDR3 residues: CASSKALAGGYNEQFF. The CDR3 DNA sequence: TGTGCCAGCAGCAAAGCACTAGCGGGAGGTTACAATGAGCAGTTCTTC.